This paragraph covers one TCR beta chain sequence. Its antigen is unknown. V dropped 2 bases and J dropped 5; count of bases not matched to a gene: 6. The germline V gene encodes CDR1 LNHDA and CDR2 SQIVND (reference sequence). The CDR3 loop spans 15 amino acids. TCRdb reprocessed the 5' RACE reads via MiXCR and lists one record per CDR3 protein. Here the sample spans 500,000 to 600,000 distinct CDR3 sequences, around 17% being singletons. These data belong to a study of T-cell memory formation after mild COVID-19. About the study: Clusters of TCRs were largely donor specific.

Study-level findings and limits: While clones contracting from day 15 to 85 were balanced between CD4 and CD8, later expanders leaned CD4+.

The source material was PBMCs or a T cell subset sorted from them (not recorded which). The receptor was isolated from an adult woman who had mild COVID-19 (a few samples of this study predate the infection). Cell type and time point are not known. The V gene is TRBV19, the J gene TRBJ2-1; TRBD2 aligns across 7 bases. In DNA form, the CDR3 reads TGTGCCAGTAGTATAAACGCGGGAGAACACAATGAGCAGTTCTTC. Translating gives CASSINAGEHNEQFF.